This T cell receptor beta chain comes out of a study of shared clonotypes between healthy human individuals. Looking at the study overall: Per donor, CD8 memory used one plate, CD8 naive used two, CD4 memory used three and CD4 naive used three.

The CDR3 covers 14 residues. V lost 5 bases and J lost 1, with 10 bases in between. Study conclusions and caveats: Only blood underwent sampling, and tissue repertoires likely differ.

On this clone itself: Its antigen remains unidentified.

Study processing details: Owing to the provision of junction-only sequences devoid of quality scores by immunoSEQ, filtering differed. Clones were sequenced by immunoSEQ multiplex PCR, and TCRdb holds only the in-frame ones, with some missing. V and J calls and clone size are as listed in that table; D and trimming were resolved from the DNA. The sample lists 2 million to 2.5 million clones, approximately 96% occurring once. The chain uses TRBV6-7 and TRBJ2-3; weak D call: TRBD1 (6 bases). TRBV6-7 is identified as an open reading frame with a role that is uncertain. This clonotype originated in a man aged 18 to 29 in good health. Specimen: naive CD4+ T cells sorted from blood. Subset here: CD45RA+ positively selected. The CDR3, as DNA: TGTGCCAGCAGTACCCCAGGGGGCACAGATACGCAGTATTTT. Amino acids: CASSTPGGTDTQYF.